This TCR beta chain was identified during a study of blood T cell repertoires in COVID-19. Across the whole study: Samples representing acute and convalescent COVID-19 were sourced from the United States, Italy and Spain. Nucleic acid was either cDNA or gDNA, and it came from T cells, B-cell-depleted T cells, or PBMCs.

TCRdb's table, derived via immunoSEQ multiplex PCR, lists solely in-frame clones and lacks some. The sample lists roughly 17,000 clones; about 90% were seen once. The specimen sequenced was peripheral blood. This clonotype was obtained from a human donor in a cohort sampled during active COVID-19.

The chain's CDR3 is CASSLRAGGNSPLHF. The CDR3 DNA reads TGCGCCAGCAGCTTGAGGGCAGGGGGGAATTCACCCCTCCACTTT. The chain combines TRBV5-1 with TRBJ1-6; 7 bases match TRBD1. The V segment lost 1 base and the J segment 7 bases; nucleotides outside the gene matches: 5. Germline CDR1 is SGHRS and CDR2 is YFSETQ. The CDR3 covers 15 residues. The full variable domain, completed using reference TRBV5-1 and TRBJ1-6, is KAGVTQTPRYLIKTRGQQVTLSCSPISGHRSVSWYQQTPGQGLQFLFEYFSETQRNKGNFPGRFSGRQFSNSRSEMNVSTLELGDSALYLCASSLRAGGNSPLHFGNGTRLTVT.